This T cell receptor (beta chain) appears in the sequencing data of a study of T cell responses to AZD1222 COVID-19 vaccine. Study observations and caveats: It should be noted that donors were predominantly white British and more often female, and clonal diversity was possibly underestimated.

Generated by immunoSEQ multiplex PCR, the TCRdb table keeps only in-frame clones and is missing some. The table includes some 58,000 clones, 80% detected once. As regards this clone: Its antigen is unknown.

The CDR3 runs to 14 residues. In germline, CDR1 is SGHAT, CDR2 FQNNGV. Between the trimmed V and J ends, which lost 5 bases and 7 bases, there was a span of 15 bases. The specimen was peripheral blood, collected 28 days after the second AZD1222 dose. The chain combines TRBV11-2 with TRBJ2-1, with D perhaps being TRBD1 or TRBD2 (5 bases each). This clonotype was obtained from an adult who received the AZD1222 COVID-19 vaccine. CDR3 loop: CASSLNTWGNEQFF. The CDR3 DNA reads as TGTGCCAGCAGCCTCAACACCTGGGGGAATGAGCAGTTCTTC.